A single sample is the source of the 32 T cell receptor beta chains below, sequenced in a study of CD8 T cells in Susac syndrome. RNA, at roughly 0.45 to 1 ug, was reverse transcribed with random hexamers. From the immunoSEQ multiplex PCR reads, TCRdb called clonotypes with MiXCR, one entry per CDR3 protein. The sample carries hundreds of thousands of distinct CDR3 sequences, about 93% recorded once. The sequenced material came from CD4+ T cells from PBMCs. The receptors shown here come from a human donor with multiple sclerosis.

The rearrangement uses TRBV2 and TRBJ2-1; TRBD2 might be the D (6 bases). Trimming removed 4 bases at V and 2 bases at J, with 9 bases between. This CDR3 contains 14 residues. The germline V gene has CDR1 SNHLY and CDR2 FYNNEI. As DNA, the CDR3 is TGTGCCAGCAGTGGGTGGGGGGCCTACAATGAGCAGTTCTTC. Protein sequence: CASSGWGAYNEQFF.

The gene calls are TRBV20-1 and TRBJ2-3, with 9 nucleotides matching TRBD2. V lost 5 bases and J lost 2; bases outside the gene matches: 11. CDR3 length: 16 residues. Germline CDR1 DFQATT, CDR2 SNEGSKA (reference sequence). CDR3 in amino acids: CSAGENSGSSTDTQYF. CDR3 DNA sequence: TGCAGTGCTGGCGAAAATAGCGGGAGCTCCACAGATACGCAGTATTTT.

This sequence joins TRBV14 and TRBJ2-7; D is perhaps TRBD1 or TRBD2 (6 bases each). There are 19 residues in the CDR3. Germline lookup yields CDR1 SGHDN and CDR2 FVKESK. Trimming pared 1 base from V and 3 bases from J, leaving 25 bases between. CDR3 DNA: TGTGCCAGCAGCCAAGGGCCGAAAGTCCCCCGGGGGCTGTACTACGAGCAGTACGTC. It yields the protein CASSQGPKVPRGLYYEQYV.

The CDR3 DNA reads as TGTGCCAGCTCCCGGGGTAGCGGGGAGGCGGATACGCAGTATTTT. Its translation: CASSRGSGEADTQYF. The rearrangement uses TRBV5-4 and TRBJ2-3, with TRBD2 matching 8 bases. Germline V CDR1 and CDR2: SGHNT, YYREEE (reference sequence). The V and J ends lost 7 bases and 6 bases, in that order; junction bases with no gene match: 13. The CDR3 consists of 15 residues.

The rearrangement joins TRBV19 to TRBJ2-6, with 11 bases aligning to TRBD1. The CDR3 runs 18 residues. The germline V gene encodes CDR1 LNHDA and CDR2 SQIVND (reference sequence). V lost 6 bases, J lost 4 bases, and 11 bases stayed unmatched. The chain's CDR3 is CASRRAGTGGTGANVLTF. DNA of the CDR3: TGTGCCAGTAGGAGGGCCGGGACAGGGGGGACCGGGGCCAACGTCCTGACTTTC.

The chain is built from TRBV27 and TRBJ2-7; D is tentatively TRBD1 or TRBD2 (5 bases each). This CDR3 region has 15 residues. Trimming took off 5 bases at V and 3 bases at J, with 17 bases between the two ends. The germline V gene encodes CDR1 MNHEY and CDR2 SMNVEV (reference sequence). CDR3 sequence: CASSRLLRGVYEQYF. The CDR3 coding sequence is TGTGCCAGCAGTCGACTACTTAGGGGTGTCTACGAGCAGTACTTC.

This sequence joins TRBV3-1 and TRBJ2-5, with a tentative D call TRBD1 (5 bases). Germline V gene data show CDR1 as LGHDT and CDR2 as YNNKEL (reference sequence). The CDR3 length is 15 residues. Trimming left V 2 bases short and J 5 bases short, with 15 bases between. The CDR3 loop is CASSQQLGRGETQYF. CDR3 nucleotides: TGTGCCAGCAGCCAACAATTGGGGCGTGGGGAGACCCAGTACTTC.

The rearrangement links TRBV9 to TRBJ1-1; D not resolved. V was shortened by 0 bases and J by 4 bases, with 10 bases between the two germline ends. This CDR3 has 14 residues. CDR1 SGDLS and CDR2 YYNGEE come from the germline V gene. Here the CDR3 DNA reads TGTGCCAGCAGCGTAGAGGCGCGCGGCACTGAAGCTTTCTTT. Translating gives CASSVEARGTEAFF.

The J gene is TRBJ1-3, the V gene TRBV2; D is ambiguous. Germline V gene sequence: CDR1 SNHLY, CDR2 FYNNEI. Trimming left V 8 bases short and J 6 bases short, with 8 bases between. The CDR3 has 11 amino acids. The CDR3, as DNA: TGTGCCAGCCGGATCGAAAACACCATATATTTT. It yields the protein CASRIENTIYF.

The V call is TRBV4-2, the J call TRBJ2-1, with D tentatively TRBD2 (6 bases). V lost 0 bases, J lost 0 bases, and 9 bases lay in between. Looked up from germline, CDR1 is LGHNA and CDR2 is YNFKEQ. The length of the CDR3 is 16 residues. This CDR3 is CASSQEIAASYNEQFF. As DNA, the CDR3 is TGTGCCAGCAGCCAAGAGATAGCGGCCTCCTACAATGAGCAGTTCTTC.

This clonotype was found once. The chain recombines TRBV18 with TRBJ1-1; no clear D gene. Germline loops: CDR1 KGHSH, CDR2 LQKENI. V gave up 3 bases and J gave up 7 bases, with 15 bases separating them. The CDR3 totals 14 residues. The CDR3 DNA follows: TGTGCCAGCTCACCGCAGACGGTATTCCATGAAGCTTTCTTT. Its protein product is CASSPQTVFHEAFF. Filled out from reference TRBV18 and TRBJ1-1, the complete variable domain reads NAGVMQNPRHLVRRRGQEARLRCSPMKGHSHVYWYRQLPEEGLKFMVYLQKENIIDESGMPKERFSAEFPKEGPSILRIQQVVRGDSAAYFCASSPQTVFHEAFFGQGTRLTVV.

V usage is TRBV24-1 and J usage is TRBJ2-6; a weak D match, TRBD2 (5 bases). This CDR3 is built from 17 residues. Trimming took off 3 bases at V and 0 bases at J, with 11 bases between the two ends. CDR1 KGHDR and CDR2 SFDVKD come from the germline V gene. CDR3: CATSDGGWGSGANVLTF. The CDR3 DNA reads TGTGCCACCAGTGATGGAGGTTGGGGCTCTGGGGCCAACGTCCTGACTTTC.

The chain uses TRBV6-5 and TRBJ1-3; D perhaps matches TRBD1 (5 bases). CDR1 and CDR2 from the germline V gene are MNHEY and SVGAGI. This CDR3 has 12 residues. V gave up 8 bases and J gave up 3 bases, with 8 bases separating them. CDR3 bases: TGTGCCAGCCGGGGGGGTGGAAACACCATATATTTT. This encodes CASRGGGNTIYF.

The genes are TRBV7-2 and TRBJ2-1, with unresolved D. V was cut by 5 bases and J by 6 bases, with 14 bases left in between. Germline CDR1 reads SGHTA; CDR2 reads FQGNSA. The CDR3 is 14 residues long. The CDR3 coding sequence is TGTGCCAGCAGCACGAACGGGCTAGGCAATGAGCAGTTCTTC. This gives the protein CASSTNGLGNEQFF.

This chain connects TRBV12-3 or TRBV12-4 to TRBJ1-4; D is perhaps TRBD1 (6 bases). The CDR3 is 15 residues long. Between the trimmed V and J ends, which lost 5 bases and 6 bases, there was a span of 16 bases. The CDR3 sequence is CASSPTGSRYEKLFF. In DNA, the CDR3 is TGTGCCAGCAGTCCTACAGGGTCGAGGTATGAAAAACTGTTTTTT.

The J gene is TRBJ2-3, the V gene TRBV24-1; D possibly corresponds to TRBD2 (6 bases). Germline CDR1 is KGHDR and CDR2 is SFDVKD. Between the trimmed V and J ends, which lost 4 bases and 6 bases, there was a span of 13 bases. The CDR3 spans 14 residues. CDR3 loop: CATSDPTAGDTQYF. In DNA form, the CDR3 reads TGTGCCACCAGTGACCCCACGGCGGGGGATACGCAGTATTTT.

The chain links TRBV6-5 to TRBJ1-2; D ambiguous. V lost 6 bases to trimming and J lost 4 bases, with 12 bases between them. In germline, CDR1 is MNHEY, CDR2 SVGAGI. This CDR3 is built from 13 residues. The CDR3 bases are TGTGCCAGCAGCCTAGACGTGAGCTATGGCTACACCTTC. Translating gives CASSLDVSYGYTF.

This chain connects TRBV19 to TRBJ2-1; D might be TRBD1 (6 bases). The length of the CDR3 is 16 residues. The V end was cut by 8 bases, the J end by 0 bases, with 17 bases between. CDR1 and CDR2 from the germline V gene are LNHDA and SQIVND (reference sequence). The CDR3, as DNA: TGTGCCAGTCAGATCAGGGGTGGCAGCTCCTACAATGAGCAGTTCTTC. This translates into CASQIRGGSSYNEQFF.

V and J are TRBV6-2 or TRBV6-3 and TRBJ1-4; D remains unclear. CDR3 length: 14 amino acids. Germline V gene lookup returns CDR1 MNHEY and CDR2 SVGEGT. Trimming took 7 bases from V and 4 from J, leaving 13 bases between them. CDR3 sequence: CASNERGGNEKLFF. CDR3 nucleotide sequence: TGTGCCAGCAATGAAAGAGGTGGTAATGAAAAACTGTTTTTT.

The V gene is TRBV20-1, the J gene TRBJ1-1; no firm D call. Germline CDR1 and CDR2: DFQATT and SNEGSKA (reference sequence). V lost 0 bases to trimming and J lost 6 bases, with 11 bases between them. This CDR3 spans 13 amino acids. The CDR3 DNA is TGCAGTGCTAGAGATCTTGCTCATTCTGAAGCTTTCTTT. This sequence encodes CSARDLAHSEAFF.

The chain joins TRBV9 to TRBJ1-3, with D uncertain. Germline CDR1 and CDR2: SGDLS and YYNGEE. This CDR3 is built from 15 residues. V shed 6 bases and J shed 0 bases, with 13 bases lying between them. CDR3 DNA: TGTGCCAGCACCCCCGAGGGCTTCTCTGGAAACACCATATATTTT. Amino acids: CASTPEGFSGNTIYF.

The chain employs TRBV19 and TRBJ1-1; D is unclear. The CDR3 length is 13 residues. V was shortened by 3 bases and J by 5 bases, with 10 bases between the two germline ends. Germline V gene lookup returns CDR1 LNHDA and CDR2 SQIVND (reference sequence). This CDR3 is CASSMVTGTEAFF. Written as DNA, the CDR3 is TGTGCCAGTAGTATGGTCACCGGTACTGAAGCTTTCTTT.

The chain has TRBV12-3 or TRBV12-4 and TRBJ1-2, with 9 bases matching TRBD1. J gave up 5 bases and V 5 bases, and 3 bases lay outside the gene matches. This CDR3 has 13 residues. For the CDR3, the DNA is TGTGCCAGCAGTGGACAGGGGCGGTATGGCTACACCTTC. It codes for CASSGQGRYGYTF.

The chain recombines TRBV5-4 with TRBJ1-4; the D gene is possibly TRBD1 (5 bases). There are 15 residues in the CDR3. From germline, CDR1 is SGHNT and CDR2 YYREEE (reference sequence). Trimming took off 1 base at V and 8 bases at J, with 15 bases between the two ends. The CDR3 is CASSLSGSRSEKLFF. CDR3 sequence (DNA): TGTGCCAGCAGCTTGTCAGGGTCGAGATCGGAAAAACTGTTTTTT.

The chain couples TRBV3-1 to TRBJ2-7; D gene unclear. Germline-derived CDR1 and CDR2 are LGHDT and YNNKEL (reference sequence). The CDR3 loop spans 15 amino acids. V was shortened by 6 bases and J by 7 bases, with 22 bases between the two germline ends. This CDR3 is CASSERVTGRQEQYF. Written as DNA, the CDR3 is TGTGCCAGCAGTGAAAGGGTAACGGGCAGGCAGGAGCAGTACTTC.

The gene calls are TRBV6-5 and TRBJ2-7; D may be TRBD1 (6 bases). This CDR3 is 15 amino acids long. Trimming took 6 bases from V and 7 from J, leaving 22 bases between them. The germline CDR1 and CDR2 sequences are MNHEY and SVGAGI. In DNA form, the CDR3 reads TGTGCCAGCAGACCACAGGGTGCTATCCCGGGGGAGCAGTACTTC. Translation: CASRPQGAIPGEQYF.

The rearrangement uses TRBV12-5 and TRBJ1-1; tentative D call: TRBD1 (6 bases). Trimming left V 0 bases short and J 1 base short, with 15 bases between. The germline gives CDR1 LGHNT, CDR2 FRNRAP. The CDR3 totals 17 residues. CDR3 residues: CASGLVRWGRGNTEAFF. The CDR3 DNA sequence: TGTGCTAGTGGTTTGGTACGTTGGGGGCGAGGGAACACTGAAGCTTTCTTT. Drawing the rest from reference TRBV12-5 and TRBJ1-1, the complete variable domain is DARVTQTPRHKVTEMGQEVTMRCQPILGHNTVFWYRQTMMQGLELLAYFRNRAPLDDSGMPKDRFSAEMPDATLATLKIQPSEPRDSAVYFCASGLVRWGRGNTEAFFGQGTRLTVV.

The chain has TRBV5-1 and TRBJ2-5; D is tentatively TRBD1 or TRBD2 (5 bases each). V dropped 4 bases and J dropped 2 bases, with 15 bases sitting between them. Germline values: CDR1 SGHRS, CDR2 YFSETQ. The CDR3 length is 15 residues. In nucleotides, the CDR3 is TGCGCCAGCAGCGACACCGGGACGAATCAAGAGACCCAGTACTTC. As protein: CASSDTGTNQETQYF.

The genes are TRBV28 and TRBJ1-1; a weak D match, TRBD1 (5 bases). This CDR3 has 14 amino acids. In germline, CDR1 is MDHEN, CDR2 SYDVKM. V lost 6 bases to trimming and J lost 4 bases, with 15 bases between them. Here the CDR3 DNA reads TGTGCCAGCAGCTTACTCCAGGGAAGCACTGAAGCTTTCTTT. As protein: CASSLLQGSTEAFF.

V usage is TRBV6-5 and J usage is TRBJ1-5, with D unresolved. V lost 0 bases, J lost 0 bases, and 6 bases lay in between. There are 15 residues in the CDR3. Germline CDR1 reads MNHEY; CDR2 reads SVGAGI. The CDR3 DNA reads as TGTGCCAGCAGTTACTCGTTCGGTAGCAATCAGCCCCAGCATTTT. Its translation: CASSYSFGSNQPQHF.

The genes are TRBV6-5 and TRBJ2-1; perhaps TRBD1 as D (6 bases). V was cut by 7 bases and J by 9 bases, with 31 bases left in between. Germline CDR1 reads MNHEY; CDR2 reads SVGAGI. CDR3 length: 18 amino acids. CDR3 nucleotide sequence: TGTGCCAGCATTTCGCCAATGGCAGGGGAAGACCAGGGGAGTGAGCAGTTCTTC. Encoded protein: CASISPMAGEDQGSEQFF.

The chain is built from TRBV10-3 and TRBJ2-1, with 7 bases aligning to TRBD2. The CDR3 runs to 14 residues. From germline, CDR1 is ENHRY and CDR2 SYGVKD. V gave up 4 bases and J gave up 3 bases; unmatched junction bases: 3. In DNA, the CDR3 is TGTGCCATCAGTGGGACTAGTGGCTACAATGAGCAGTTCTTC. Translated: CAISGTSGYNEQFF.